This is a list of T cell receptor beta chains from one sample in a study of blood T cell repertoires in COVID-19. Profiled with immunoSEQ multiplex PCR; TCRdb holds only in-frame clones, not every one. In the table there are 120,000 to 150,000 clones, over 80% of which are singletons. The sample taken for sequencing was peripheral blood. The receptors come from an elderly woman with acute or convalescent COVID-19. CDR3s include the opening cysteine and the closing phenylalanine or tryptophan. D genes are given only for firm matches. Not every row has a clone size; where given, it reads once, few, many or a size class.

length: 15; J: TRBJ2-5; V: TRBV5-1; D: .; size: once; CDR3: CASSPQGSVSKTQYF; DNA: TGCGCCAGCAGCCCCCAGGGGTCCGTGTCCAAGACCCAGTACTTC
length: 15; J: TRBJ2-1; V: TRBV6-5; D: TRBD1; size: .; CDR3: CASSQTGRPFNEQFF; DNA: TGTGCCAGCAGTCAGACAGGGCGGCCCTTCAATGAGCAGTTCTTC
length: 13; J: TRBJ2-1; V: TRBV12-3/TRBV12-4; D: .; size: .; CDR3: CASSRTAYNEQFF; DNA: TGTGCCAGCAGTCGGACAGCCTACAATGAGCAGTTCTTC
length: 14; J: TRBJ1-6; V: TRBV5-1; D: .; size: .; CDR3: CASSLAQTNSPLHF; DNA: TGCGCCAGCAGCTTGGCACAGACCAATTCACCCCTCCACTTT
length: 16; J: TRBJ1-1; V: TRBV3-1/TRBV3-2; D: .; size: .; CDR3: CASSQAVGRLGTEAFF; DNA: TGTGCCAGCAGCCAAGCGGTAGGGAGATTGGGCACTGAAGCTTTCTTT
length: 14; J: TRBJ1-5; V: TRBV19; D: .; size: .; CDR3: CASMNTGTISPQHF; DNA: TGTGCCAGTATGAACACAGGAACGATCAGCCCCCAGCATTTT
length: 12; J: TRBJ1-1; V: TRBV18; D: .; size: .; CDR3: CASSTQGGEAFF; DNA: TGTGCCAGCTCAACCCAGGGAGGTGAAGCTTTCTTT
length: 14; J: TRBJ1-3; V: TRBV6-1; D: .; size: .; CDR3: CASSEPGSGNTIYF; DNA: TGTGCCAGCAGTGAACCGGGGAGTGGAAACACCATATATTTT
length: 16; J: TRBJ2-5; V: TRBV2; D: .; size: once; CDR3: CASSRRQSPVMETQYF; DNA: TGTGCCAGCAGCCGCCGACAGTCGCCGGTAATGGAGACCCAGTACTTC
length: 15; J: TRBJ2-7; V: TRBV5-1; D: TRBD2; size: .; CDR3: CASSLGGGYSYEQYF; DNA: TGCGCCAGCAGCTTGGGCGGGGGTTACTCCTACGAGCAGTACTTC
length: 16; J: TRBJ2-3; V: TRBV9; D: .; size: .; CDR3: CASSVGASWLTDTQYF; DNA: TGTGCCAGCAGCGTAGGAGCTAGCTGGCTCACAGATACGCAGTATTTT
length: 16; J: TRBJ2-1; V: TRBV2; D: TRBD2; size: once; CDR3: CASRKGLAGPYNEQFF; DNA: TGTGCCAGCAGAAAGGGACTAGCGGGGCCCTACAATGAGCAGTTCTTC
length: 15; J: TRBJ1-3; V: TRBV2; D: TRBD1; size: .; CDR3: CASSGTGGSGNTIYF; DNA: TGTGCCAGCAGCGGGACAGGGGGCTCTGGAAACACCATATATTTT
length: 13; J: TRBJ1-2; V: TRBV11-2; D: .; size: .; CDR3: CASSLQAAYGYTF; DNA: TGTGCCAGCAGCTTGCAGGCCGCCTATGGCTACACCTTC
length: 15; J: TRBJ2-1; V: TRBV5-1; D: TRBD2; size: .; CDR3: CASSPTSFGYNEQFF; DNA: TGCGCCAGCAGCCCGACTAGCTTTGGGTACAATGAGCAGTTCTTC
length: 12; J: TRBJ1-2; V: TRBV5-1; D: .; size: .; CDR3: CASSLAGDGYTF; DNA: TGCGCCAGCAGCTTGGCCGGTGATGGCTACACCTTC
length: 14; J: TRBJ1-1; V: TRBV19; D: TRBD1; size: .; CDR3: CASTPDRVNTEAFF; DNA: TGTGCCAGTACCCCCGACAGGGTTAACACTGAAGCTTTCTTT
length: 13; J: TRBJ1-4; V: TRBV12-3/TRBV12-4; D: .; size: .; CDR3: CASRTSEPEKLFF; DNA: TGTGCCAGCAGGACATCAGAGCCTGAAAAACTGTTTTTT
length: 16; J: TRBJ1-1; V: TRBV5-6; D: TRBD1; size: .; CDR3: CASSLPRDRGGTEAFF; DNA: TGTGCCAGCAGCTTGCCCCGGGACAGGGGGGGTACTGAAGCTTTCTTT
length: 15; J: TRBJ2-2; V: TRBV2; D: TRBD1; size: .; CDR3: CASSPTGGWTGELFF; DNA: TGTGCCAGCAGTCCCACAGGGGGATGGACCGGGGAGCTGTTTTTT
length: 15; J: TRBJ1-4; V: TRBV2; D: TRBD1; size: .; CDR3: CASRLQGAANEKLFF; DNA: TGTGCCAGCAGGTTACAGGGGGCAGCTAATGAAAAACTGTTTTTT
length: 15; J: TRBJ2-5; V: TRBV2; D: TRBD2; size: .; CDR3: CASSGSAGGGETQYF; DNA: TGTGCCAGCAGTGGGTCAGCGGGAGGGGGAGAGACCCAGTACTTC
length: 14; J: TRBJ2-3; V: TRBV7-3; D: TRBD2; size: .; CDR3: CASSLGLEADTQYF; DNA: TGTGCCAGCAGCTTAGGACTAGAAGCAGATACGCAGTATTTT
length: 16; J: TRBJ1-3; V: TRBV9; D: .; size: .; CDR3: CASSPSLLSSGNTIYF; DNA: TGTGCCAGCAGCCCCTCCTTACTTAGCTCTGGAAACACCATATATTTT
length: 13; J: TRBJ2-3; V: TRBV6-5; D: .; size: .; CDR3: CASRPPGTDTQYF; DNA: TGTGCCAGCAGGCCCCCGGGCACAGATACGCAGTATTTT
length: 15; J: TRBJ1-1; V: TRBV5-4; D: TRBD1; size: .; CDR3: CASSSPGQGNTEAFF; DNA: TGTGCCAGCAGCTCCCCCGGACAGGGGAACACTGAAGCTTTCTTT
length: 14; J: TRBJ2-5; V: TRBV15; D: .; size: .; CDR3: CATSPASGGETQYF; DNA: TGTGCCACCAGCCCTGCCTCCGGGGGAGAGACCCAGTACTTC
length: 15; J: TRBJ2-3; V: TRBV18; D: TRBD1; size: .; CDR3: CASSYRQGATDTQYF; DNA: TGTGCCAGCTCGTATAGACAGGGTGCGACAGATACGCAGTATTTT
length: 13; J: TRBJ1-4; V: TRBV2; D: .; size: .; CDR3: CASRGGQYEKLFF; DNA: TGTGCCAGCAGGGGGGGGCAGTATGAAAAACTGTTTTTT
length: 14; J: TRBJ1-2; V: TRBV5-1; D: TRBD1; size: .; CDR3: CASSRTGGNYGYTF; DNA: TGCGCCAGCAGCCGGACAGGGGGTAACTATGGCTACACCTTC
length: 14; J: TRBJ1-1; V: TRBV18; D: .; size: .; CDR3: CASSPKRVNTEAFF; DNA: TGTGCCAGCTCACCAAAACGGGTGAACACTGAAGCTTTCTTT
length: 14; J: TRBJ1-1; V: TRBV29-1; D: .; size: .; CDR3: CSVAGGTLNTEAFF; DNA: TGCAGCGTTGCCGGGGGGACCTTGAACACTGAAGCTTTCTTT
length: 11; J: TRBJ2-1; V: TRBV20-1; D: .; size: .; CDR3: CSASGGNEQFF; DNA: TGCAGTGCTAGCGGGGGAAATGAGCAGTTCTTC
length: 13; J: TRBJ1-3; V: TRBV2; D: .; size: .; CDR3: CASVQGVGNTIYF; DNA: TGTGCCAGTGTACAGGGAGTGGGAAACACCATATATTTT
length: 18; J: TRBJ1-5; V: TRBV5-5; D: TRBD1; size: .; CDR3: CASSRGTGTPGGNQPQHF; DNA: TGTGCCAGCAGCCGTGGGACAGGCACCCCCGGAGGCAATCAGCCCCAGCATTTT
length: 19; J: TRBJ1-2; V: TRBV19; D: .; size: .; CDR3: CASSGYTGTTGGSNYGYTF; DNA: TGTGCCAGTAGTGGCTATACCGGGACAACGGGAGGATCGAACTATGGCTACACCTTC
length: 16; J: TRBJ1-5; V: TRBV28; D: TRBD1; size: .; CDR3: CASSSTGVPSNQPQHF; DNA: TGTGCCAGCAGTTCGACAGGGGTTCCGTCGAATCAGCCCCAGCATTTT
length: 14; J: TRBJ2-7; V: TRBV11-2; D: .; size: .; CDR3: CASSSFTETYEQYF; DNA: TGTGCCAGCAGCTCCTTCACAGAAACCTACGAGCAGTACTTC
length: 16; J: TRBJ2-7; V: TRBV2; D: TRBD2; size: .; CDR3: CASSEALSGGLYEQYF; DNA: TGTGCCAGCAGTGAAGCGCTTAGCGGGGGGCTCTACGAGCAGTACTTC
length: 15; J: TRBJ2-2; V: TRBV7-9; D: .; size: .; CDR3: CASSYWAADTGELFF; DNA: TGTGCCAGCAGCTATTGGGCAGCTGACACCGGGGAGCTGTTTTTT
length: 12; J: TRBJ1-1; V: TRBV5-6; D: .; size: .; CDR3: CASSFLASEAFF; DNA: TGTGCCAGCAGCTTCCTGGCTTCTGAAGCTTTCTTT
length: 15; J: TRBJ1-5; V: TRBV6-6; D: TRBD1; size: .; CDR3: CASSTGGASNQPQHF; DNA: TGTGCCAGCAGCACAGGGGGCGCAAGCAATCAGCCCCAGCATTTT
length: 19; J: TRBJ1-2; V: TRBV3-1/TRBV3-2; D: TRBD1; size: .; CDR3: CASSQERGQLPLRNYGYTF; DNA: TGTGCCAGCAGCCAAGAGAGGGGACAGCTTCCTTTACGAAACTATGGCTACACCTTC
length: 15; J: TRBJ1-1; V: TRBV5-4; D: TRBD1; size: .; CDR3: CASSPSGTANTEAFF; DNA: TGTGCCAGCAGCCCGTCCGGGACAGCGAACACTGAAGCTTTCTTT
length: 15; J: TRBJ2-7; V: TRBV23-1; D: TRBD1; size: .; CDR3: CASSQPTGFPYEQYF; DNA: TGCGCCAGCAGTCAGCCGACAGGGTTTCCCTACGAGCAGTACTTC
length: 15; J: TRBJ1-3; V: TRBV27; D: .; size: .; CDR3: CASSAQGPSGNTIYF; DNA: TGTGCCAGCAGTGCGCAGGGTCCCTCTGGAAACACCATATATTTT
length: 16; J: TRBJ1-2; V: TRBV25-1; D: TRBD1; size: .; CDR3: CASSQAGTGSGRGYTF; DNA: TGTGCCAGCAGTCAAGCCGGGACAGGGTCCGGGAGAGGCTACACCTTC
length: 12; J: TRBJ1-2; V: TRBV7-9; D: .; size: .; CDR3: CASSLTVYGYTF; DNA: TGTGCCAGCAGCTTGACAGTCTATGGCTACACCTTC
length: 15; J: TRBJ1-5; V: TRBV3-1/TRBV3-2; D: TRBD1; size: .; CDR3: CASSQNSGGYQPQHF; DNA: TGTGCCAGCAGCCAAAATTCAGGGGGCTATCAGCCCCAGCATTTT
length: 13; J: TRBJ1-2; V: TRBV12-3/TRBV12-4; D: .; size: .; CDR3: CASSRDTDYGYTF; DNA: TGTGCCAGCAGCAGGGATACAGACTATGGCTACACCTTC
length: 16; J: TRBJ1-4; V: TRBV4-2; D: .; size: once; CDR3: CASSQDRGTTNEKLFF; DNA: TGTGCCAGCAGCCAAGATCGAGGCACAACTAATGAAAAACTGTTTTTT
length: 16; J: TRBJ2-1; V: TRBV9; D: .; size: .; CDR3: CASSVGGRQSYNEQFF; DNA: TGTGCCAGCAGCGTGGGAGGACGTCAGTCATACAATGAGCAGTTCTTC
length: 14; J: TRBJ2-5; V: TRBV27; D: .; size: .; CDR3: CASSLRALQETQYF; DNA: TGTGCCAGCAGTTTGAGAGCGTTACAAGAGACCCAGTACTTC
length: 16; J: TRBJ2-4; V: TRBV5-5; D: .; size: .; CDR3: CASSLEGEWSKNIQYF; DNA: TGTGCCAGCAGCCTGGAGGGGGAATGGTCCAAAAACATTCAGTACTTC